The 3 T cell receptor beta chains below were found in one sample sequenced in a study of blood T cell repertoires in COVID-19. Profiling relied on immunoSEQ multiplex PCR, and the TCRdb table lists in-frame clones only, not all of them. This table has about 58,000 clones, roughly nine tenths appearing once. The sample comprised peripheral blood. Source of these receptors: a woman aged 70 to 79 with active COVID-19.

The CDR3 loop reads CSASQATNTGELFF. CDR3 nucleotide sequence: TGCAGTGCTAGTCAGGCAACGAACACCGGGGAGCTGTTTTTT. The chain recombines TRBV20-1 with TRBJ2-2; no reliable D call. Germline V gene lookup returns CDR1 DFQATT and CDR2 SNEGSKA (reference sequence). The CDR3 totals 14 residues. Trimming removed 3 bases at V and 0 bases at J, with 8 bases between.

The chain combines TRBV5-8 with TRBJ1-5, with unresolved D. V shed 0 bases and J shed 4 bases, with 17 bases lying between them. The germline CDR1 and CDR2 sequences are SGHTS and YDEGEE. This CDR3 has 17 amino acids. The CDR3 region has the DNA TGTGCCAGCAGCTTGGTTCAGAAGATTTTTCGTAATCAGCCCCAGCATTTT. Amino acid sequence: CASSLVQKIFRNQPQHF.

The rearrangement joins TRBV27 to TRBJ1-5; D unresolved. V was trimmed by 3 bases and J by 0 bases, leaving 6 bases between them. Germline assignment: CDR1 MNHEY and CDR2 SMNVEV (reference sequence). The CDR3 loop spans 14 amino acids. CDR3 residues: CASSFRNSNQPQHF. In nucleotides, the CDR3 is TGTGCCAGCAGTTTCAGGAATAGCAATCAGCCCCAGCATTTT.